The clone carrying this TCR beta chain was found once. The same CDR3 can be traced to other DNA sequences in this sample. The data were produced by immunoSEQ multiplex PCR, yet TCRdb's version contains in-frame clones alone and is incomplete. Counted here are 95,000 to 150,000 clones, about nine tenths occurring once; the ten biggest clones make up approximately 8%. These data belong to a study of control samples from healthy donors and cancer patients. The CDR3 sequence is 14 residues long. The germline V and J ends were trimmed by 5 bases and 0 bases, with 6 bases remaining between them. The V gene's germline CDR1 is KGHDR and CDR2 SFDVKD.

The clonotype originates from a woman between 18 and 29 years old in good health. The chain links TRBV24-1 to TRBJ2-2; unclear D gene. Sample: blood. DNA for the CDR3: TGTGCCACCAGTGTAGGTGCGAACACCGGGGAGCTGTTTTTT. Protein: CATSVGANTGELFF.